This T cell receptor beta chain was obtained from a study of shared clonotypes between healthy human individuals. Findings of the study overall: Limited genetic and exposure-history diversity came from having few donors. Expectations were that clonotype sharing among donors would be affected by sequencing depth. The study found lower generation probabilities in non-shared clonotypes than in those shared by all four donors.

The method was immunoSEQ multiplex PCR; TCRdb's version includes in-frame clones alone and lacks a portion of them. This sample has hundreds of thousands of clones; approximately 96% occur once, and the top ten carry approximately 0.12%. On this clone: The antigen remains undetermined.

V was clipped by 3 bases and J by 6 bases, with 9 bases between them. In germline, CDR1 is MDHEN, CDR2 SYDVKM. The length of the CDR3 is 14 residues. Naive CD8 populations comprised CD45RO-negative cells positively selected for CCR7, excluding terminally differentiated effector memory CD45RA+ cells. The genes are TRBV28 and TRBJ1-6; no reliable D call. This receptor was taken from a woman aged 25 to 39 in good health. Sequenced input: naive CD8+ T cells sorted from blood. The CDR3 region is CASSFFPSNSPLHF. CDR3 nucleotide sequence: TGTGCCAGCAGTTTTTTTCCGAGTAATTCACCCCTCCACTTT.